This entry concerns a single T cell receptor (beta chain). No antigen is known for it. No base qualities exist here, and no much larger clone lies one base off it. The sample is drawn from a study of blood T cells in healthy people across ages (dated by TCRdb to between 2015 and 2016). For the study in its entirety: In model experiments, template switching captured roughly one uniquely barcoded TCR beta cDNA molecule for every two T cells. Using deep sequencing normalized with unique cDNA molecular identifiers, the study measured how TCR beta repertoire diversity changes with age. Donors were grouped into four age groups: young (average approximately 15 years), middle-aged (39), aged (around 60) and long-lived (roughly 80). To avoid experimental bias, donors of different ages were spread randomly across the sequencing lanes. For two donors (one aged 18 to 29 and one aged 80 or older), the study analyzed two additional independent replicas of 1 million unique cDNA reads from the same blood draw. Results the study describes overall, beyond this receptor: There was a strong correlation between observed TCR beta diversity and the percentage of naive T cells measured by flow cytometry. Because the CMV infection status of the donors was unknown, age-related changes in expanded clonotypes may potentially have been confounded. Conclusive comparison of naive and antigen-experienced compartments was prevented by the profiling of bulk unsorted PBMCs. Observed TCR beta diversity per million T cells fell roughly linearly with age, and a significant reduction was already apparent by age about 36. Compared with the aged group, more naive CD4+ T cells, fewer expanded clones and increased TCR diversity were shown by the long-lived group, suggesting age selection. Total diversity estimates from one million sequenced T cells were considered lower bounds and underestimates.

Library preparation was by 5' RACE. The sample was run on an Illumina HiSeq 2500. A second about 7 to 12 cycle PCR used a sample-barcoded 5' primer and a J-beta primer mix. Each TCR beta cDNA molecule received a unique molecular identifier from a template-switch 5' adaptor carrying 12 random nucleotides. At least 3 million CDR3-containing paired-end reads were obtained from each sample. First-strand cDNA synthesis was performed from all RNA using the Mint cDNA synthesis kit, with priming by a TRBC-specific oligonucleotide. Following uracil-DNA glycosylase treatment, a first 18-cycle PCR with universal primers M1SS and BC2_uni_R was performed on all cDNA. The original pipeline was this. Normalization of each sample was performed by random selection of 1 million high-quality reads, each carrying a distinct molecular identifier. Instead of being binned into consensus sequences, reads with shared molecular identifiers were discarded. MiTCR, set to a Q25 quality threshold and the strictest error-elimination algorithm, was used for CDR3 identification, clonotype clustering and error correction. A nonparametric unseen species model with Euler transformation was used to estimate lower-bound total TCR beta diversity. Using fastp trimming at Q25 and MiXCR clonotype assembly, TCRdb reanalyzed the public sequencing data and kept in-frame beta chains. Under each unique CDR3 protein, matching rows form one entry showing the most common genes and DNA. The V and J calls follow TCRdb's processing rather than the paper's. The table for this sample lists 1,500,000 or so distinct CDR3 sequences; roughly 60% of them were counted only once. The ten largest clones take up 6.5% to 8% of the sample.

The donors were roughly 39 Caucasian individuals from Russia, aged 6 to 90 years, who were systemically healthy. Around 9.7 milliliters of peripheral blood were collected from each donor into EDTA-treated Vacutainer tubes. Ficoll-Paque density-gradient centrifugation was used to isolate PBMCs, with at least 7 million obtained per sample. Trizol reagent was used to extract total RNA from PBMCs, with at least 5.5 micrograms per sample. For every donor, an aliquot of PBMCs went through flow cytometry to measure the percentages of naive CD45RAhigh/CD27high T cells. The receptor was derived from a man aged 18 to 29 in good health. What was sequenced was blood.

The CDR3 corresponds to CSAATGGGGYTF. The nucleotide sequence reads TGCAGTGCTGCTACAGGGGGTGGTGGCTACACCTTC. Recombination joined TRBV20-1 with TRBJ1-2, with 8 junctional bases fitting TRBD1. CDR1 DFQATT and CDR2 SNEGSKA were looked up in the germline V gene (reference sequence). From V the trimming removes 5 bases and from J it removes 7 bases, while the gene matches leave 6 bases of the junction unaccounted for. The CDR3, from cysteine to phenylalanine, totals 12 residues. Kept here is only the CDR3 DNA, which spans 36 bases and is read in frame from base 1.